The 23 T cell receptor beta chains reported below all come from one sample, sequenced in a study of cytomegalovirus exposure and HLA in healthy donors. Clones were read by immunoSEQ multiplex PCR, and TCRdb kept only the in-frame ones, dropping some. The sample consists of around 71,000 clones, approximately 94% of them appearing once. Sequenced sample: PBMCs. The receptors derive from a man younger than 35 in good health and CMV-seropositive.

V and J are TRBV7-8 and TRBJ2-1; D uncertain. The CDR3 extends over 15 amino acids. With 5 bases removed from V and 0 bases from J, the gap between germline ends came to 11 bases. The germline gives CDR1 SGHVS, CDR2 FQNEAQ. CDR3 nucleotides: TGTGCCAGCAGCCGCCCCGCCGGCTCCTACAATGAGCAGTTCTTC. As protein: CASSRPAGSYNEQFF.

The table lists this clone with a count of one. The chain is built from TRBV27 and TRBJ1-1, with TRBD1 as a possible D gene (5 bases). Germline V gene lookup returns CDR1 MNHEY and CDR2 SMNVEV (reference sequence). Trimming pared 2 bases from V and 7 bases from J, leaving 14 bases between. The CDR3 is 14 residues long. The CDR3 here is CASSLTGTIGEAFF. The CDR3 DNA reads TGTGCCAGCAGTTTAACGGGGACTATCGGTGAAGCTTTCTTT.

J is TRBJ2-3 and V is TRBV4-1; the D gene is possibly TRBD2 (6 bases). The CDR3 runs to 17 residues. Per the germline V gene, CDR1 is MGHRA and CDR2 is YSYEKL. Trimming shortened V by 4 bases and J by 0 bases, and 17 bases separated the two germline ends. The CDR3 DNA follows: TGCGCCAGCAGCCGTCTCGGGGGTCCAGTTAGCACAGATACGCAGTATTTT. Translation gives CASSRLGGPVSTDTQYF.

V usage is TRBV6-1 and J usage is TRBJ2-1, with 9 bases lining up with TRBD2. The CDR3 covers 13 residues. V was pared by 7 bases and J by 9 bases, with 7 bases of the junction left unmatched. The germline gives CDR1 MNHNS, CDR2 SASEGT. The CDR3 coding sequence is TGTGCCAGCACGGGGACTAGCATCGGTGAGCAGTTCTTC. Its protein product is CASTGTSIGEQFF.

The chain links TRBV7-9 to TRBJ2-5, with no clear D. Germline lookup yields CDR1 SEHNR and CDR2 FQNEAQ (reference sequence). V was trimmed by 8 bases and J by 5 bases, leaving 6 bases between them. The CDR3 is 10 residues long. Written as DNA, the CDR3 is TGTGCCAGCGGGCGTGAGACCCAGTACTTC. It is translated as CASGRETQYF.

The gene calls are TRBV6-5 and TRBJ1-1; D perhaps matches TRBD1 (5 bases). The germline CDR1 and CDR2 sequences are MNHEY and SVGAGI. The CDR3 runs to 15 residues. V gave up 4 bases and J gave up 3 bases, with 15 bases separating them. The CDR3 nucleotides are TGTGCCAGCAGTTTATCGGGGGAGGTCCACACTGAAGCTTTCTTT. As protein: CASSLSGEVHTEAFF.

The V gene is TRBV21-1, the J gene TRBJ1-2; the table's TRBD1 call for D was not verified on the DNA. TRBV21-1 is described as a pseudogene. The CDR3 is made up of 12 amino acids. The chain's CDR3 is CASSPTGLGYTF. The CDR3 nucleotides read TGTGCCAGCAGCCCGACAGGTCTTGGCTACACCTTC.

CDR3 in amino acids: CASSLASSAGTQYF. CDR3 DNA: TGTGCCAGCAGCTTAGCGTCGTCTGCAGGTACGCAGTATTTT. The V call is TRBV7-8, the J call TRBJ2-3; D is ambiguous. V was cut by 0 bases and J by 8 bases, with 12 bases left in between. From germline, CDR1 is SGHVS and CDR2 FQNEAQ. The length of the CDR3 is 14 residues.

The rearrangement uses TRBV21-1 and TRBJ1-3; the table's D call, TRBD1, was not checked against the DNA. TRBV21-1 is a recognized pseudogene. The CDR3 contains 13 residues. The CDR3 here is CASREGQLNTIYF. The DNA for the CDR3 is TGTGCCAGCAGGGAGGGACAGCTAAACACCATATATTTT.

The chain couples TRBV2 to TRBJ2-5; the D gene is possibly TRBD2 (5 bases). Germline lookup yields CDR1 SNHLY and CDR2 FYNNEI. The CDR3 extends over 14 amino acids. Trimming removed 1 base at V and 2 bases at J, with 8 bases between. CDR3 in amino acids: CASSEGLSQETQYF. CDR3 in DNA: TGTGCCAGCAGTGAAGGACTATCACAAGAGACCCAGTACTTC.

The CDR3 spells CASSSGLAGPADTQYF. DNA for the CDR3: TGTGCCAGCAGTTCCGGACTAGCGGGACCAGCAGATACGCAGTATTTT. The rearrangement uses TRBV27 and TRBJ2-3; 12 bases fit TRBD2. Per germline, CDR1 MNHEY and CDR2 SMNVEV (reference sequence). Germline trimming cut 4 bases from V and 4 bases from J; bases unmatched to any gene: 6. The CDR3 runs 16 residues.

The chain links TRBV9 to TRBJ1-2; a weak D match, TRBD1 (5 bases). The CDR3 is 15 residues long. V was shortened by 4 bases and J by 7 bases, with 20 bases between the two germline ends. The germline gives CDR1 SGDLS, CDR2 YYNGEE. The CDR3 region is CASSSAGSLISGYTF. CDR3 nucleotide sequence: TGTGCCAGCAGCTCGGCAGGGTCGTTAATTAGTGGCTACACCTTC.

This sequence joins TRBV7-9 and TRBJ2-5; 8 bases agree with TRBD2. Germline V gene sequence: CDR1 SEHNR, CDR2 FQNEAQ (reference sequence). This CDR3 comprises 15 residues. V shed 5 bases and J 5 bases; nucleotides not matched to a gene: 10. The CDR3 bases are TGTGCCAGCAGCACACCGGGACTAGTGGCGGAGACCCAGTACTTC. It specifies CASSTPGLVAETQYF.

The rearrangement joins TRBV6-5 to TRBJ2-2, with TRBD1 matching 9 bases. With 8 bases clipped from V and 7 bases from J, the junction kept 11 bases outside the gene matches. The CDR3 has 15 amino acids. Germline CDR1 is MNHEY and CDR2 is SVGAGI. As DNA, the CDR3 is TGTGCCAGCGCCTATACAGGGGGCGCGAACGGGGAGCTGTTTTTT. Translating gives CASAYTGGANGELFF.

This rearrangement joins TRBV2 to TRBJ1-2, with 7 bases fitting TRBD1. Germline CDR1 SNHLY, CDR2 FYNNEI. CDR3 length: 12 amino acids. J gave up 6 bases and V 6 bases, and 4 bases lay outside the gene matches. For the CDR3, the DNA is TGTGCCAGCAGAGAGGGGGCTAATGGCTACACCTTC. It translates to CASREGANGYTF.

The chain recombines TRBV30 with TRBJ1-1; no firm D call. Deletions cut 3 bases from V and 0 bases from J, with 8 bases between. CDR1 is GTSNPN and CDR2 is SVGIG in the germline V gene (reference sequence). CDR3 size: 13 residues. The CDR3 loop reads CAWRLRLNTEAFF. CDR3 nucleotide sequence: TGTGCCTGGAGGCTACGTTTGAACACTGAAGCTTTCTTT.

The chain links TRBV21-1 to TRBJ2-1; the tabulated D call, TRBD2, remains unverified against the DNA. TRBV21-1 is classified as a pseudogene. There are 17 residues in the CDR3. CDR3 loop: CASSKGPGLAIYNEQFF. The CDR3 nucleotides are TGTGCCAGCAGCAAAGGACCGGGACTAGCGATCTACAATGAGCAGTTCTTC.

The chain is built from TRBV9 and TRBJ1-2, with TRBD1 identical over 10 bases. Germline V gives CDR1 SGDLS, CDR2 YYNGEE. The CDR3 sequence is 16 residues long. Trimming at V came to 2 bases and at J to 2 bases, leaving 6 bases not matched to a gene. Here the CDR3 DNA reads TGTGCCAGCAGCGTCGGGACAGGGGTAGTGAACTATGGCTACACCTTC. This codes for CASSVGTGVVNYGYTF.

The rearrangement links TRBV10-3 to TRBJ2-1; 9 bases line up with TRBD2. V shed 7 bases and J 10 bases; nucleotides not matched to a gene: 14. Germline assignment: CDR1 ENHRY and CDR2 SYGVKD. CDR3 length: 15 residues. The DNA of the CDR3 is TGTGCCATCAATCTAGCGGGAATCGATGGGGGGGAGCAGTTCTTC. The encoded protein is CAINLAGIDGGEQFF.

CDR3 amino acids: CAISPGTGDVRTQYF. CDR3 sequence (DNA): TGTGCCATCAGTCCCGGGACAGGGGACGTCAGGACCCAGTACTTC. J is TRBJ2-5 and V is TRBV10-3; 10 bases map to TRBD1. This CDR3 is 15 amino acids long. Germline CDR1 is ENHRY and CDR2 is SYGVKD. V gave up 5 bases and J gave up 7 bases; unmatched junction bases: 10.

V is TRBV7-8 and J is TRBJ1-2, with a weak D call TRBD1 (5 bases). Germline CDR1 SGHVS, CDR2 FQNEAQ. The V gene lost 0 bases and the J gene lost 4 bases, with 12 bases spanning the gap. CDR3 size: 15 residues. The CDR3 is CASSLALGLGYGYTF. CDR3 DNA: TGTGCCAGCAGCTTAGCGCTGGGGCTGGGCTATGGCTACACCTTC. Filled out from reference TRBV7-8 and TRBJ1-2, the complete variable domain reads GAGVSQSPRYKVAKRGQDVALRCDPISGHVSLFWYQQALGQGPEFLTYFQNEAQLDKSGLPSDRFFAERPEGSVSTLKIQRTQQEDSAVYLCASSLALGLGYGYTFGSGTRLTVV.

The V gene is TRBV5-1, the J gene TRBJ2-4; TRBD2 aligns across 11 bases. The CDR3 runs 19 residues. Germline CDR1 and CDR2: SGHRS and YFSETQ. V dropped 0 bases and J dropped 0; count of bases not matched to a gene: 8. CDR3 coding DNA: TGCGCCAGCAGCTTGGTGGTTAGCGGGAGGGAAGAAGCCAAAAACATTCAGTACTTC. It translates to CASSLVVSGREEAKNIQYF.

V and J are TRBV13 and TRBJ1-1; D unresolved. In germline, CDR1 is PRHDT, CDR2 FYEKMQ (reference sequence). V lost 5 bases, J lost 3 bases, and 13 bases lay in between. This CDR3 contains 14 residues. This CDR3 reads CASSVQIGDTEAFF. The CDR3 DNA is TGTGCCAGCAGCGTCCAAATTGGAGACACTGAAGCTTTCTTT.